Following are 14 T cell receptor beta chains from one sample sequenced in a study of glioma-infiltrating T cells after dendritic cell vaccination (dated by TCRdb to about 2016). Library preparation employed the immunoSEQ multiplex PCR assay. TCRdb holds this immuneACCESS table with in-frame rearrangements only. Some clones are missing; in checked studies, unresolved V genes explain under half, and the rest has no known cause. The sample table holds tens of thousands of clones, of which roughly 84% were seen once. About 3.2% of the sample goes to the ten largest clones. Sample: blood, taken before dendritic cell vaccination. These receptor sequences come from a human donor with glioblastoma.

This clone was found once. The chain is built from TRBV5-1 and TRBJ1-3; D is perhaps TRBD1 (6 bases). Germline CDR1 and CDR2: SGHRS and YFSETQ. CDR3 length equals 16 residues. Trimming removed 1 base at V and 4 bases at J, with 15 bases between. DNA for the CDR3: TGCGCCAGCAGCTTGAGAGGGGGATCGGACGGAAACACCATATATTTT. It is translated as CASSLRGGSDGNTIYF.

V gene TRBV7-2 combines with J gene TRBJ1-3; no definite D call. V gave up 6 bases and J gave up 0 bases, with 9 bases separating them. CDR3 length: 14 amino acids. The germline V gene has CDR1 SGHTA and CDR2 FQGNSA. The CDR3 region has the DNA TGTGCCAGCAGAGAAGCATTCTCTGGAAACACCATATATTTT. Its protein product is CASREAFSGNTIYF.

The V gene is TRBV7-9, the J gene TRBJ2-7; tentatively, D is TRBD2 (6 bases). V was pared by 5 bases and J by 6 bases, with 20 bases between. The CDR3 covers 15 residues. The V gene's germline CDR1 is SEHNR and CDR2 FQNEAQ (reference sequence). DNA of the CDR3: TGTGCCAGCAGCCTCGGTGGGCTAGCGACGGGCGAGCAGTACTTC. It specifies CASSLGGLATGEQYF.

The V call is TRBV15, the J call TRBJ2-7; TRBD1 is a possible D gene (5 bases). With 4 bases removed from V and 5 bases from J, the gap between germline ends came to 18 bases. The CDR3 runs to 15 residues. Germline V gene sequence: CDR1 LNHNV, CDR2 YYDKDF (reference sequence). The CDR3 protein is CATSNPREGAHEQYF. CDR3 nucleotide sequence: TGTGCCACCAGCAACCCCCGAGAAGGGGCCCACGAGCAGTACTTC.

The V and J genes are TRBV30 and TRBJ2-7; the match to TRBD2 covers 7 bases. Germline assignment: CDR1 GTSNPN and CDR2 SVGIG (reference sequence). CDR3 length: 12 amino acids. The V segment lost 4 bases and the J segment 2 bases; nucleotides outside the gene matches: 2. CDR3 loop: CAWTSGTYEQYF. The CDR3 nucleotides are TGTGCCTGGACTAGCGGAACCTACGAGCAGTACTTC.

This clone was observed once. The gene calls are TRBV6-1 and TRBJ2-3; possibly TRBD2 for D (7 bases). The length of the CDR3 is 13 residues. V was trimmed by 9 bases and J by 4 bases, leaving 14 bases between them. Germline loops: CDR1 MNHNS, CDR2 SASEGT. The CDR3 DNA reads as TGTGCCAGGGGGGGGGCAGCACCAGATACGCAGTATTTT. Its translation: CARGGAAPDTQYF.

V usage is TRBV2 and J usage is TRBJ1-4; D is undetermined. V was clipped by 1 base and J by 6 bases, with 9 bases between them. The germline V gene encodes CDR1 SNHLY and CDR2 FYNNEI. There are 14 residues in the CDR3. CDR3 loop: CASSEGVRDEKLFF. For the CDR3, the DNA is TGTGCCAGCAGTGAAGGGGTGCGGGATGAAAAACTGTTTTTT.

The chain combines TRBV14 with TRBJ2-7, with D hard to call. CDR1 SGHDN and CDR2 FVKESK come from the germline V gene. Trimming took off 5 bases at V and 0 bases at J, with 11 bases between the two ends. The CDR3 extends over 14 amino acids. CDR3 bases: TGTGCCAGCAGCAAACACCAGAACTCCTACGAGCAGTACTTC. Protein: CASSKHQNSYEQYF.

The chain joins TRBV2 to TRBJ2-5, with TRBD2 matching over 7 bases. Trimming cost V 6 bases and J 5 bases; bases outside gene matches: 3. This CDR3 region has 12 residues. The germline V gene has CDR1 SNHLY and CDR2 FYNNEI. CDR3 loop: CASSGGMETQYF. The CDR3 DNA reads TGTGCCAGCAGCGGGGGGATGGAGACCCAGTACTTC.

The chain has TRBV5-1 and TRBJ2-1; D remains ambiguous. The germline V and J ends were trimmed by 4 bases and 3 bases, with 11 bases remaining between them. Per germline, CDR1 SGHRS and CDR2 YFSETQ. The CDR3 spans 14 residues. CDR3 sequence (DNA): TGCGCCAGCAGCCTGGATGGCATCTACAATGAGCAGTTCTTC. Translation: CASSLDGIYNEQFF.

This clone was detected only once. The CDR3 nucleotides are TGTGCCAGCAGCTGGGACAGGGGATATGGCTACACCTTC. This codes for CASSWDRGYGYTF. The chain carries TRBV7-2 and TRBJ1-2; 10 bases are shared with TRBD1. This CDR3 comprises 13 residues. Unmatched junction bases numbered 1, after V lost 4 bases and J lost 5 bases. Germline V lookup: CDR1 SGHTA, CDR2 FQGNSA.

The gene calls are TRBV6-1 and TRBJ1-4; D gene uncertain. This CDR3 spans 16 amino acids. Trimming took off 4 bases at V and 5 bases at J, with 17 bases between the two ends. CDR1 is MNHNS, CDR2 SASEGT, per germline. The CDR3 protein is CASSGQAVTGNEKLFF. DNA for the CDR3: TGTGCCAGCAGTGGGCAGGCCGTAACGGGGAATGAAAAACTGTTTTTT.

This chain links TRBV6-1 with TRBJ1-2; no definite D call. CDR3 length: 11 amino acids. V gave up 10 bases and J gave up 4 bases, with 10 bases separating them. Germline CDR1 reads MNHNS; CDR2 reads SASEGT. The CDR3 is CATGGSYGYTF. Written as DNA, the CDR3 is TGTGCCACCGGAGGTTCCTATGGCTACACCTTC.

The chain uses TRBV27 and TRBJ2-7, with D perhaps matching TRBD2 (7 bases). Germline CDR1 is MNHEY and CDR2 is SMNVEV (reference sequence). The germline V and J ends were trimmed by 5 bases and 4 bases, with 27 bases remaining between them. This CDR3 comprises 18 residues. CDR3 sequence (DNA): TGTGCCAGCAGTCCCCGGATTAAGGGGGGGGACTCTTGGTACGAGCAGTACTTC. Translation gives CASSPRIKGGDSWYEQYF.